The sequence of this T cell receptor (beta chain) was determined in a study of cytomegalovirus exposure and HLA in healthy donors (dated by TCRdb to the late 2010s). Regarding the study in general: In an earlier analysis of fewer than 750 of the donors, 276 Gb of sequence data and 120 million or so unique TCR beta sequences from about 179 million T cells were reported. An early release covering some 640 HLA-typed donors comprised approximately 300 gigabases of sequencing data and 65 million to 100 million unique TCR sequences. Of the 300 to 500 genotyped donors, 65% to 90% were placed in the genetic ancestry cluster associated with self-reported Caucasian donors. The study aimed to test whether signatures of past pathogen exposure could be identified by cataloging public T cell receptors. The study used immunosequencing to profile the T cell repertoires of about 670 subjects and linked those repertoires to cytomegalovirus serostatus. In addition to the first cohort of roughly 700 subjects, a separate validation cohort of some 120 different subjects was used. High-throughput TCR immunosequencing, statistical association of individual TCRs with disease status, and machine learning were combined to predict cytomegalovirus infection status. A later analysis re-examined previously published TCR beta repertoires from 610 or so donors and added high-resolution HLA genotyping to investigate patterns of TCR occurrence. The later analysis used no new phenotypic data to find candidate immune exposures, relying instead on TCR beta sequences and their occurrence across donors. An earlier analysis of around 540 of the donors applied high-throughput TCR beta sequencing to assess whether each TCR beta V gene segment acted as functional or pseudogenic. Donor age, sex, ethnicity and CMV serostatus were compiled together with the repertoire data. In a later genetic analysis, genome-wide SNP genotypes for about three fifths of the roughly 670 donors were used, and that subset was treated as a discovery cohort. All discovery cohort repertoires had been generated using a single sequencing platform. HLA typing covered class I and class II loci at four-digit resolution. The number of donors typed differed by locus, with 629-630 for A, B, C, DRB1 and DQB1, roughly 520 for DQA1, 600 to 610 for DPA1, and about 450 for DPB1. Roughly 5 DR-DQ haplotypes were handled as single units for association and clustering, since linkage in the cohort was strong. Among some 410 genotyped donors of the cohort, an average of about 240,000 unique TCR beta nucleotide sequences were sequenced per donor, roughly 20% of them non-productive. Findings and caveats that apply to the study as a whole: At a false discovery rate of 0.05, a later analysis linked some 17,000 TCR beta sequences to specific HLA alleles. A few of the identified cytomegalovirus-associated TCR beta chains were confirmed in vitro to be specific for cytomegalovirus antigens. Immune exposure information for the cohort was limited to CMV serostatus. In the study, some 180 TCR beta chains were listed as associated with cytomegalovirus. V-gene and J-gene trimming of TCR beta chains was associated with a missense DCLRE1C variant in a later genetic analysis, and the association was replicated in an independent cohort. The authors suggested that the approach could potentially be extended to other disease states and immunological phenotypes. When HLA alleles, especially DR and DQ, strongly co-occurred, TCR associations were difficult to assign to individual alleles. According to a later analysis, most CMV-associated TCR beta chains appeared to be HLA-restricted, and the HLA associations seemed to be driven largely by CMV exposure. Because HLA typing was unavailable for some donors at each locus, only the typed subset was used in association tests. Most TCR sequences were observed very rarely across donors, whereas some public TCRs were present in many individuals. In an earlier analysis of around 500 of the donors, most TCR beta V segments appeared in productive rearrangements about 90% or about 30% of the time, broadly matching IMGT annotations. In a later analysis, the rate of TCR association differed among HLA loci, with DRB1 alleles having the most associated TCRs and HLA-C alleles having the fewest. The 87-base-pair reads could not distinguish some IMGT-functional V segments, including TRBV6-2 and TRBV6-3, so those segments were excluded. A later analysis found that HLA-associated TCR beta chains were more clonally expanded and had lower generation probabilities than equally common non-associated chains. Because counts were too low, seventeen rarely observed V segments, including chromosome 9 orphons, were excluded from the earlier analysis of some 590 of the donors. Presence/absence analyses assumed roughly uniform sequencing depth across donors, an assumption that may not hold. A later analysis reported that several top co-occurrence clusters appeared linked to parvovirus B19, influenza, CMV and Epstein-Barr virus. Cytomegalovirus status was reported to be diagnosed by the classifier with high specificity and sensitivity in both the original and validation cohorts. This cohort had only TCR beta chains sequenced, and the lack of alpha or paired-chain data limited which features could be detected. Compared with the roughly 670-donor mean, donors in an Asian-associated ancestry cluster had fewer N-insertions in productive TCRs, according to a later genetic analysis. A cluster of highly shared sequence variants was judged likely to be a technical artifact of the sequencing pipeline. A further reported finding was that TCR beta sequences accurately predicted the HLA-A and HLA-B alleles for most subjects in the first cohort. Correlated functional status among segregating V segments might reflect linkage disequilibrium, but an unknown experimental factor could not be ruled out.

The cohort was made up of about 670 healthy bone marrow donors. All cohort members were sampled while nominally healthy, although unrecorded immune exposures were likely present. The donor was CMV seropositive and was included in the group of approximately 310 seropositive cohort members. A peripheral blood sample was collected from each donor, and TCR beta sequencing was performed on peripheral blood mononuclear cells. The Qiagen DNeasy Blood Extraction Kit was used to extract genomic DNA from the blood cell samples. As to this clone: Its specific antigen is unknown. Per-base qualities were not stored, and no clone one base away is much larger.

The library was made by the immunoSEQ multiplex PCR assay. A mixture of 60 forward primers for TCR Vbeta segments and 13 reverse primers for TCR Jbeta segments was used in the multiplex PCR. The CDR3 region of rearranged TCR beta genes was amplified from genomic DNA by a multiplex PCR assay. The amplified TCR beta libraries were sequenced on the Illumina HiSeq System as 87-base-pair reads. Per the original workflow: Across the 670 or so repertoires, a later analysis counted some 81 million unique TCR beta chains, some 11 million of which were shared by at least two donors. Raw reads were error-corrected and collapsed into unique sequences by a nearest-neighbor algorithm in which closely related sequences were merged to remove PCR and sequencing errors. To assign V, D and J gene segments, CDR3 sequences were aligned to IMGT reference sequences. For a sequence to be retained, at least a six-nucleotide match to both a V gene segment and a J gene segment was required. Rearrangements were called productive when the CDR3 lacked stop codons and stayed in frame with V and J; all others were non-productive. CDR3 was defined according to IMGT convention as the region running from the second conserved V-encoded cysteine to the conserved J-encoded phenylalanine. In an earlier analysis of more than 550 of the donors, sequences lacking an unambiguous match to a single V gene segment were excluded. An earlier analysis of almost 600 of the donors classified V segments as functional when productive rearrangements were above 56.7% and as segregating when the standard deviation between donors was above 5%. A statistical classification framework was built to diagnose cytomegalovirus status from the catalog of TCR beta chain sequences. In a later analysis, V and J genes were assigned by comparing TCR nucleotide sequences against IMGT/GENE-DB human TR gene sequences. A later analysis assigned CDR3 sequences and most-parsimonious VDJ recombination scenarios with the TCRdist pipeline. In a later analysis, every TCR beta chain was defined by the combination of its CDR3 amino acid sequence and its V-gene family, and reads without a unique V-gene family were dropped. A later analysis removed 550 to 700 highly shared, low-generation-probability nucleotide sequences to deal with suspected cross-contamination and a sequencing artifact. In a later analysis, a clonal expansion index for each public chain was calculated from normalized within-repertoire ranks of inferred template counts. In a later analysis, generation probabilities were computed with a VDJ recombination model fitted to out-of-frame rearrangements, and the resulting probabilities were checked against IGoR. In a later analysis, hypergeometric tests were used to score TCR-TCR, TCR-HLA and TCR-CMV co-occurrence, with a repertoire-size bias correction applied to TCR pairs. To estimate false discovery rates, a later analysis permuted the HLA or CMV assignments 20 times. A later analysis grouped co-occurring TCRs with DBSCAN, adding TCRdist sequence similarity when clustering within HLA-allele-positive subsets. Co-occurrence clustering excluded repertoires with fewer than 30,000 or more than 120,000 public chains, plus five with anomalous nucleotide sharing. TCRdb provides this immuneACCESS table in a form limited to in-frame rearrangements. Some clones are lacking; in checked studies, under half of them reflect an unresolved V gene, and why the rest are absent is not known. V and J calls and clone size come straight from that table; D and trimming were deduced from the DNA. The sample table records some 170,000 clones; roughly 80% of these occur just once. Roughly 7.6% of the sample is held by the ten biggest clonotypes.

Germline trimming: 7 bases from V, 7 bases from J; junction bases outside gene matches: 7. The CDR3 has 13 amino acids, counting the end cysteine and phenylalanine. Here the CDR3 DNA is all that survives: 39 bases in frame from base 1. CDR1 LNHDA and CDR2 SQIVND were looked up in the germline V gene (reference sequence). The sequence was collected from a woman aged 30 to 39 in good health and CMV-seropositive. The rearranged segments are TRBV19 and TRBJ1-2; 9 bases in between match TRBD1. The sequenced sample consisted of PBMCs. The CDR3 region: CASTRTGGGGYTF. The base sequence is TGTGCCAGTACCAGAACAGGGGGCGGTGGCTACACCTTC. Here the CDR3 is joined to the reference TRBV19 and TRBJ1-2 genes, and the full variable domain is: DGGITQSPKYLFRKEGQNVTLSCEQNLNHDAMYWYRQDPGQGLRLIYYSQIVNDFQKGDIAEGYSVSREKKESFPLTVTSAQKNPTAFYLCASTRTGGGGYTFGSGTRLTVV.